Presented here are 21 T cell receptor beta chains from one specimen sequenced in a study of T cell repertoires in cytomegalovirus infection. TCRdb ran MiXCR on the reads and lists one entry per CDR3 protein. The top ten clones hold roughly 10% of a sample with around 450,000 distinct CDR3 sequences, about 11% of them seen once. Sequencing was performed on PBMCs. The receptors shown here come from a human donor in good health (CMV status not recorded). Some clones in this sample may be carry-over from other donors' samples.

This clonotype was counted ten times or more. The chain joins TRBV7-2 to TRBJ2-2; no clear D. This CDR3 region has 11 residues. Trimming stripped 4 bases from V and 8 bases from J, with 5 bases between. CDR1 SGHTA and CDR2 FQGNSA come from the germline V gene. The CDR3, as DNA: TGTGCCAGCAGCTCCCAGGGGGAGCTGTTTTTT. Its protein product is CASSSQGELFF.

This clonotype came up many times. The chain employs TRBV19 and TRBJ1-5; unclear D gene. V shed 6 bases and J shed 3 bases, with 12 bases lying between them. Germline assignment: CDR1 LNHDA and CDR2 SQIVND (reference sequence). This CDR3 region has 14 residues. The CDR3 DNA reads as TGTGCCAGTAGCCCAGAATTCCTCAATCAGCCCCAGCATTTT. It specifies CASSPEFLNQPQHF.

There are many counts of this clonotype. The V call is TRBV6-6, the J call TRBJ2-1; TRBD2 aligns across 14 bases. The CDR3 is 17 amino acids. Looked up from germline, CDR1 is MNHNY and CDR2 is SVGAGI (reference sequence). V gave up 2 bases and J gave up 8 bases; unmatched junction bases: 8. The CDR3 is CASSYNQGTSGSDEQFF. CDR3 sequence (DNA): TGTGCCAGCAGTTACAATCAAGGGACTAGCGGGAGCGATGAGCAGTTCTTC.

This clonotype was observed at least ten times. The V call is TRBV7-9, the J call TRBJ2-7; D is possibly TRBD1 (6 bases). Trimming took off 5 bases at V and 2 bases at J, with 13 bases between the two ends. Germline CDR1 and CDR2: SEHNR and FQNEAQ (reference sequence). The CDR3 has 14 residues. CDR3 DNA: TGTGCCAGCAGCATAATACAGGGTGCCTACGAGCAGTACTTC. Its translation is CASSIIQGAYEQYF.

There are a few counts of this clonotype. V and J are TRBV5-1 and TRBJ2-3; perhaps TRBD1 as D (5 bases). Trimming took off 4 bases at V and 4 bases at J, with 13 bases between the two ends. Germline V gives CDR1 SGHRS, CDR2 YFSETQ. The length of the CDR3 is 14 residues. The CDR3 here is CASSRAGLADTQYF. CDR3 coding DNA: TGCGCCAGCAGCAGGGCAGGGTTGGCAGATACGCAGTATTTT.

There are many counts of this clonotype. The chain carries TRBV7-6 and TRBJ2-7; D perhaps matches TRBD2 (6 bases). In germline, CDR1 is SGHVS, CDR2 FNYEAQ. This CDR3 has 15 amino acids. The germline V and J ends were trimmed by 7 bases and 7 bases, with 23 bases remaining between them. The CDR3 nucleotides read TGTGCCAGCACCCCGAATGCCGGGAGAACGGGAGAGCAGTACTTC. Translated: CASTPNAGRTGEQYF.

This clonotype was seen ten or more times. The chain recombines TRBV29-1 with TRBJ2-5; 9 positions match TRBD1. The CDR3 has 14 residues. CDR1 SQVTM and CDR2 ANQGSEA come from the germline V gene. The J segment lost 3 bases and the V segment lost 6 bases, leaving 8 bases of the junction unmatched. The CDR3 here is CSVLPGTGKETQYF. The CDR3 region has the DNA TGCAGCGTCCTCCCCGGGACAGGGAAAGAGACCCAGTACTTC.

This clonotype was seen a few times. The chain combines TRBV5-1 with TRBJ2-2; D is possibly TRBD2 (5 bases). Between the trimmed V and J ends, which lost 4 bases and 0 bases, there was a span of 10 bases. The length of the CDR3 is 15 residues. In germline, CDR1 is SGHRS, CDR2 YFSETQ. The CDR3 DNA is TGCGCCAGCAGCCAAGCGGTAACGAACACCGGGGAGCTGTTTTTT. It yields the protein CASSQAVTNTGELFF.

The table lists this clonotype with many counts. J is TRBJ2-7 and V is TRBV11-2; D perhaps matches TRBD1 (5 bases). The length of the CDR3 is 14 residues. Germline V gene lookup returns CDR1 SGHAT and CDR2 FQNNGV. Trimming removed 5 bases at V and 5 bases at J, with 16 bases between. CDR3 in amino acids: CASSALWGLHEQYF. Here the CDR3 DNA reads TGTGCCAGCAGCGCTTTGTGGGGCCTCCACGAGCAGTACTTC.

The V and J genes are TRBV5-6 and TRBJ2-5; D remains ambiguous. V was cut by 0 bases and J by 5 bases, with 11 bases left in between. The CDR3 sequence is 14 residues long. The germline V gene encodes CDR1 SGHDT and CDR2 YYEEEE. The CDR3 DNA reads TGTGCCAGCAGCTTGGGGCCGGATTCTGAGACCCAGTACTTC. Translated: CASSLGPDSETQYF.

This clonotype was found many times. The V gene is TRBV5-5, the J gene TRBJ2-2; D gene uncertain. Trimming pared 0 bases from V and 5 bases from J, leaving 11 bases between. This CDR3 has 15 residues. Germline values: CDR1 SGHKS, CDR2 YYEKEE (reference sequence). The CDR3 DNA reads as TGTGCCAGCAGCTTGGCCTTCAGCCTAACCGGGGAGCTGTTTTTT. It translates to CASSLAFSLTGELFF. The entire variable domain, with the rest obtained from reference TRBV5-5 and TRBJ2-2, is as follows: DAGVTQSPTHLIKTRGQQVTLRCSPISGHKSVSWYQQVLGQGPQFIFQYYEKEERGRGNFPDRFSARQFPNYSSELNVNALLLGDSALYLCASSLAFSLTGELFFGEGSRLTVL.

This clonotype was detected a few times. V usage is TRBV6-4 and J usage is TRBJ2-1; 10 positions agree with TRBD2. Per germline, CDR1 MRHNA and CDR2 SNTAGT. The CDR3 loop spans 13 amino acids. The trim removed 5 bases at V and 8 bases at J, leaving 3 bases unmatched. As DNA, the CDR3 is TGTGCCAGCAGTCGAGCGGGAGGGCATGAGCAGTTCTTC. Its translation: CASSRAGGHEQFF.

This chain connects TRBV12-3 or TRBV12-4 to TRBJ2-3, with 8 bases aligning to TRBD2. V dropped 4 bases and J dropped 8; count of bases not matched to a gene: 5. This CDR3 is 13 amino acids long. CDR3 in DNA: TGTGCCAGCAGTTCGCGGGGGGCCGGTACGCAGTATTTT. It specifies CASSSRGAGTQYF.

This clonotype was counted many times. The chain couples TRBV11-3 to TRBJ1-6; D is ambiguous. The CDR3 runs 16 residues. Trimming left V 3 bases short and J 5 bases short, with 14 bases between. CDR1 is SGHNT, CDR2 YENEEA, per germline. The CDR3 region has the DNA TGTGCCAGCAGCTTTTTTTTGTACACCGATAATTCACCCCTCCACTTT. It encodes CASSFFLYTDNSPLHF.

This chain joins TRBV19 and TRBJ1-2, with D possibly matching TRBD1 (6 bases). The V and J ends lost 7 bases and 0 bases respectively, with 12 bases between them. The CDR3 covers 14 residues. Germline V lookup: CDR1 LNHDA, CDR2 SQIVND (reference sequence). The CDR3 DNA reads TGTGCCAGTATCGACTGGACAGCTAACTATGGCTACACCTTC. Its translation: CASIDWTANYGYTF.

This clonotype was observed at least ten times. The chain is built from TRBV13 and TRBJ2-7; 7 positions match TRBD2. The V and J ends lost 1 base and 7 bases, in that order; junction bases with no gene match: 4. CDR1 and CDR2 (germline): PRHDT, FYEKMQ (reference sequence). CDR3 length: 13 amino acids. The DNA of the CDR3 is TGTGCCAGCAGCTTAGCGGGGGAGGGTGAGCAGTACTTC. Protein product: CASSLAGEGEQYF.

This clonotype was seen at least ten times. The chain employs TRBV12-3 or TRBV12-4 and TRBJ1-5; 11 bases agree with TRBD1. This CDR3 comprises 15 residues. The V segment lost 6 bases and the J segment 4 bases; nucleotides outside the gene matches: 5. The CDR3 reads CASRAGTGGNQPQHF. CDR3 nucleotide sequence: TGTGCCAGCAGAGCCGGGACAGGGGGGAATCAGCCCCAGCATTTT.

This clonotype occurred many times. The V and J genes are TRBV7-9 and TRBJ2-7; D possibly corresponds to TRBD1 (5 bases). V was cut by 2 bases and J by 2 bases, with 13 bases left in between. The V gene's germline CDR1 is SEHNR and CDR2 FQNEAQ (reference sequence). The CDR3 runs 15 residues. For the CDR3, the DNA is TGTGCCAGCAGCTTATCGGGCCCAGGGACCTACGAGCAGTACTTC. Protein sequence: CASSLSGPGTYEQYF.

This clonotype came up many times. The chain joins TRBV6-1 to TRBJ2-3; D is perhaps TRBD1 (5 bases). The CDR3 runs to 13 residues. Germline CDR1 and CDR2: MNHNS and SASEGT. The germline V and J ends were trimmed by 4 bases and 4 bases, with 9 bases remaining between them. DNA of the CDR3: TGTGCCAGCAGTGTCAGGGCTGCAGATACGCAGTATTTT. This translates into CASSVRAADTQYF.

The sample holds many counts of this clonotype. The chain is built from TRBV12-3 or TRBV12-4 and TRBJ2-7; tentative D call: TRBD2 (7 bases). Between the trimmed V and J ends, which lost 3 bases and 4 bases, there was a span of 19 bases. The CDR3 covers 16 residues. CDR3 region: CASSFRGGHLMYEQYF. For the CDR3, the DNA is TGTGCCAGCAGTTTTAGGGGGGGTCACCTTATGTACGAGCAGTACTTC.

This clonotype appeared many times. The chain employs TRBV2 and TRBJ1-4, with D unclear. The CDR3 is 14 residues long. V was clipped by 1 base and J by 6 bases, with 9 bases between them. Germline values: CDR1 SNHLY, CDR2 FYNNEI. In DNA form, the CDR3 reads TGTGCCAGCAGTGAAGAGGCCGGCGATGAAAAACTGTTTTTT. It yields the protein CASSEEAGDEKLFF.